This TCR beta chain derives from a study of T cell responses to AZD1222 COVID-19 vaccine. Germline CDR1 and CDR2: LNHNV and YYDKDF (reference sequence). V was shortened by 1 base and J by 0 bases, with 9 bases between the two germline ends. The CDR3 is made up of 16 amino acids. Only in-frame clones appear in the TCRdb table, and some are missing; sequencing was by immunoSEQ multiplex PCR. This table holds 20,000 to 25,000 clones, roughly 87% found once. The specimen comprised peripheral blood, sampled 28 days after the second AZD1222 dose. The sequence came from an adult who received the AZD1222 COVID-19 vaccine. The chain employs TRBV15 and TRBJ1-4, with unresolved D. In DNA, the CDR3 is TGTGCCACCAGCAGAGTCATGACCGCAACTAATGAAAAACTGTTTTTT. Encoded protein: CATSRVMTATNEKLFF. Filled out from reference TRBV15 and TRBJ1-4, the complete variable domain reads DAMVIQNPRYQVTQFGKPVTLSCSQTLNHNVMYWYQQKSSQAPKLLFHYYDKDFNNEADTPDNFQSRRPNTSFCFLDIRSPGLGDTAMYLCATSRVMTATNEKLFFGSGTQLSVL.